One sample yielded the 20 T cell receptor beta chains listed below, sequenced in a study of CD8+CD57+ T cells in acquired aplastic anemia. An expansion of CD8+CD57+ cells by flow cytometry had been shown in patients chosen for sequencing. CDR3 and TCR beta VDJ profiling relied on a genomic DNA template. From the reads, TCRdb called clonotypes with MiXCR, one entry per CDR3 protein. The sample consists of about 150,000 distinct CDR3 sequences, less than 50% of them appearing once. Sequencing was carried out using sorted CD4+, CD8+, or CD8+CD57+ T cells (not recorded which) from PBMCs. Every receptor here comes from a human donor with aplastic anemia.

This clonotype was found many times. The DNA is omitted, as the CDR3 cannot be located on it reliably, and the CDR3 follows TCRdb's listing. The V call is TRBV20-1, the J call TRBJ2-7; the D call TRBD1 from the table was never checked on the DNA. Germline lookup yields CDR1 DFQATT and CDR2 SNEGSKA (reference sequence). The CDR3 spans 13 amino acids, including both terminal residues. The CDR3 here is CSAFGAGTYEQYV.

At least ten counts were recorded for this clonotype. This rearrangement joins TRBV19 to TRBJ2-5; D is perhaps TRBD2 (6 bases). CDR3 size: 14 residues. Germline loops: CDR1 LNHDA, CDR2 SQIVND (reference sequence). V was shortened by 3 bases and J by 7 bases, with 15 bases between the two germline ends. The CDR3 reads CASSIRRDAGTQYF. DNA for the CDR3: TGTGCCAGTAGTATCCGGCGGGATGCGGGGACCCAGTACTTC.

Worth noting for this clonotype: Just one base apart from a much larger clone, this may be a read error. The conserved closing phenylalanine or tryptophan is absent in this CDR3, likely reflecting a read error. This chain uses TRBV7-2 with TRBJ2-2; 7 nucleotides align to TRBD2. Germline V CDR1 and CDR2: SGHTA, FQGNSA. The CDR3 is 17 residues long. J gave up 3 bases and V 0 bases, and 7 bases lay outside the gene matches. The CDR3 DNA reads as TGTGCCAGCAGCTTAGCGCGGAGCGGGGAGTACACCGGGGAGCTGTTTCTT. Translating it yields CASSLARSGEYTGELFL.

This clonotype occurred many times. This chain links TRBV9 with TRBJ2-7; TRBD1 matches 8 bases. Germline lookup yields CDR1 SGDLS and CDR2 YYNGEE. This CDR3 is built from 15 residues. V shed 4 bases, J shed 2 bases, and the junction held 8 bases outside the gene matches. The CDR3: CASSTGQGATYEQYF. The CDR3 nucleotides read TGTGCCAGCAGCACCGGACAGGGTGCCACCTACGAGCAGTACTTC.

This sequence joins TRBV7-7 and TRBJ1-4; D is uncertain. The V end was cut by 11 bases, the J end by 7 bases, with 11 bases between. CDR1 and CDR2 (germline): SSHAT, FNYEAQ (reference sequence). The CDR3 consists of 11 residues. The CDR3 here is CAVPRGEKLFF. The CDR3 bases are TGTGCCGTTCCGCGAGGTGAAAAACTGTTTTTT.

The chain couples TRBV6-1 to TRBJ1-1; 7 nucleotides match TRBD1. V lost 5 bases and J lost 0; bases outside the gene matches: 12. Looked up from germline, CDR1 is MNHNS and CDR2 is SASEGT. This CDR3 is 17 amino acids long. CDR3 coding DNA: TGTGCCAGCAGTACCGCCCACAGGGGCCGGGTGAACACTGAAGCTTTCTTT. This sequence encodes CASSTAHRGRVNTEAFF.

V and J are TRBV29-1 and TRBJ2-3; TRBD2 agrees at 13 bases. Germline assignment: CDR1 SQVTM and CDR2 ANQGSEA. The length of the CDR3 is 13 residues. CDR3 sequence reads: CRSGLAGSDTQYF. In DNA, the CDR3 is TGCAGATCGGGACTAGCGGGGTCAGATACGCAGTATTTT.

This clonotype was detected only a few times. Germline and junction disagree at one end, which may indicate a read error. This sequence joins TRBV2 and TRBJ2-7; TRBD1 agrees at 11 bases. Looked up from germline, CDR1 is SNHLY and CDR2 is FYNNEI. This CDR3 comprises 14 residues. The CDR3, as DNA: TGTGCTAGCAGCCCCGGACAGGGGGCCGACGAGCAGTACTTC. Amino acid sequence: CASSPGQGADEQYF.

The CDR3 region has the DNA TGTGCCAGCAGCTTAGGACTATCCGATCTGGATACGCAGTATTTT. The encoded protein is CASSLGLSDLDTQYF. This chain uses TRBV11-2 with TRBJ2-3, with D possibly being TRBD2 (5 bases). Germline V gene lookup returns CDR1 SGHAT and CDR2 FQNNGV. This CDR3 is 15 amino acids long. With 1 base removed from V and 6 bases from J, the gap between germline ends came to 14 bases.

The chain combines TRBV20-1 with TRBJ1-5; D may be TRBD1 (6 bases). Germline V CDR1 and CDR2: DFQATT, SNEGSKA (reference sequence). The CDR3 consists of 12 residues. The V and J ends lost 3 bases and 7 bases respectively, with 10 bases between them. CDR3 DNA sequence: TGCAGTGCTAGGCAACAGGGACAGCCCCAGCATTTT. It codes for CSARQQGQPQHF.

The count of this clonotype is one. CDR3 coding DNA: TGTGCCAGTAGTGCCGACAGGGGGGGAAATGAAAAACTGTTTTTT. It specifies CASSADRGGNEKLFF. This chain joins TRBV19 and TRBJ1-4, with 9 bases aligning to TRBD1. J lost 5 bases, V lost 5 bases, and 6 bases had no gene match. This CDR3 spans 15 amino acids. The germline V gene has CDR1 LNHDA and CDR2 SQIVND (reference sequence).

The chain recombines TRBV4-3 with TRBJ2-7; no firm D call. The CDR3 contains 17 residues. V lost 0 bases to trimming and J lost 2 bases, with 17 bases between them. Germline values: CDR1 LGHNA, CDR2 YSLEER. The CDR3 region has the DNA TGCGCCAGCAGCCAAGATTCTAGGAAACCCAGAACCTACGAGCAGTACTTC. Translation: CASSQDSRKPRTYEQYF.

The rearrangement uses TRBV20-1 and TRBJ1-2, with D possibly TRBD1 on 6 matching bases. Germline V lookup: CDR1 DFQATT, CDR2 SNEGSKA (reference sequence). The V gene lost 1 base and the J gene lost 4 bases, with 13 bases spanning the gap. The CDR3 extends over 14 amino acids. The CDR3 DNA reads TGCAGTGCTAGAGGTCAGGGGATCGTCTATGGCTACACCTTC. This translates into CSARGQGIVYGYTF.

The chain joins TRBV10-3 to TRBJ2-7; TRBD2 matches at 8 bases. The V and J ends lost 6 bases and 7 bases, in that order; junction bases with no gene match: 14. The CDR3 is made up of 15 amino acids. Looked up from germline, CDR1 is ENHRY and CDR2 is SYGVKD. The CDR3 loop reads CAISPAGVRNNEQYV. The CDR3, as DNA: TGTGCCATCAGCCCAGCGGGAGTAAGAAACAATGAGCAGTACGTC.

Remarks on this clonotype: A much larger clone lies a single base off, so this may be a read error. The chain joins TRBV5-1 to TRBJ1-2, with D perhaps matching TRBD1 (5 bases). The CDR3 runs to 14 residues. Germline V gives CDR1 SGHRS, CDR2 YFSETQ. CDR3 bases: TGCGCCAGCAGCCCCTCGACCGACAGCTATGGCTACGCCTTC. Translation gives CASSPSTDSYGYAF.

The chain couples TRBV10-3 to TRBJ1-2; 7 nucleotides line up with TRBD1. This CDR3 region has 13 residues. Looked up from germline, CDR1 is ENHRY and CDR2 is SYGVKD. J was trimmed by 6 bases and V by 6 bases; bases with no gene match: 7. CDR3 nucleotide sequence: TGTGCCATCAGGAGGACAGGCGGTAATGGCTACACCTTC. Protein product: CAIRRTGGNGYTF.

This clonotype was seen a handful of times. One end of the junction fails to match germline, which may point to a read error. The CDR3, as DNA: TGTGCCAGCAGTTTCAACCAGGGGAGGGGCAATCGGCCCCAGCATTTT. It yields the protein CASSFNQGRGNRPQHF. The chain links TRBV12-3 or TRBV12-4 to TRBJ1-5; TRBD1 might be the D (6 bases). This CDR3 comprises 16 residues.

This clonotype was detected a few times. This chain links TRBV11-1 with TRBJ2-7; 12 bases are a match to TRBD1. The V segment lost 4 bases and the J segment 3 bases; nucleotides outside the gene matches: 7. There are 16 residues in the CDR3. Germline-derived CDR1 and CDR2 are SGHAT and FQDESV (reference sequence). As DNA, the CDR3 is TGTGCCAGCAGCTCCTCCCGGGACAGGGGGCTCTACGAGCAGTACTTC. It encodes CASSSSRDRGLYEQYF.

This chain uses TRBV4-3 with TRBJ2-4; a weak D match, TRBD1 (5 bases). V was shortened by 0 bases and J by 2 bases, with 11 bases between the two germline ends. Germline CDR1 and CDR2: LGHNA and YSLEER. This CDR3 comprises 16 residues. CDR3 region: CASSQDRARTKNIQYF. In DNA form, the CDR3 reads TGCGCCAGCAGCCAAGACAGGGCCAGAACCAAAAACATTCAGTACTTC.

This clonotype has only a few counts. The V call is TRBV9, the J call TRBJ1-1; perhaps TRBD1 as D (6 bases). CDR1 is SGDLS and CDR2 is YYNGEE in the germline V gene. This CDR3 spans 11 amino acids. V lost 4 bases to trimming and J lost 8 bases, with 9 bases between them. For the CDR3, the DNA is TGTGCCAGCAGCACAGGGAAGGAAGCTTTCTTT. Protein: CASSTGKEAFF.